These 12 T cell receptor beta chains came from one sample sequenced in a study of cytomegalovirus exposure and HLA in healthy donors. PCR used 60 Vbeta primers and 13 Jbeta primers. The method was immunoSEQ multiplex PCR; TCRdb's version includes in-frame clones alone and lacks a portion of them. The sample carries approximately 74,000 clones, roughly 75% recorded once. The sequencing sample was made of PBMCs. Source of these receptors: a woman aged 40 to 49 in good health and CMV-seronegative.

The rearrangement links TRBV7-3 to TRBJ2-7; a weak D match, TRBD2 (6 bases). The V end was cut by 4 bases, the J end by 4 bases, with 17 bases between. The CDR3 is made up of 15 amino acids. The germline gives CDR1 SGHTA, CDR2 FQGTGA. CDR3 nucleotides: TGTGCCAGCAGCTATCTCGGGGGATCCACTTACGAGCAGTACTTC. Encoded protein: CASSYLGGSTYEQYF.

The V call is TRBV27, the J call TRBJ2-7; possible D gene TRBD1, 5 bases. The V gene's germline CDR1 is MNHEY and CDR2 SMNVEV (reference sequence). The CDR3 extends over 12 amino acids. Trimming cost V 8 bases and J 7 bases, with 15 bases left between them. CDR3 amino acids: CASFGALGEQYF. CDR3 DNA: TGTGCCAGCTTTGGGGCGTTAGGGGAGCAGTACTTC.

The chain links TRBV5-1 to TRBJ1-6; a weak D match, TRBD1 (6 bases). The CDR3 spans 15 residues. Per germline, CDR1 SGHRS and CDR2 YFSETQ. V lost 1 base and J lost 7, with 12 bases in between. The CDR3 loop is CASSLSPGQNSPLHF. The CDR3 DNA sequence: TGCGCCAGCAGCTTGTCTCCGGGACAAAATTCACCCCTCCACTTT.

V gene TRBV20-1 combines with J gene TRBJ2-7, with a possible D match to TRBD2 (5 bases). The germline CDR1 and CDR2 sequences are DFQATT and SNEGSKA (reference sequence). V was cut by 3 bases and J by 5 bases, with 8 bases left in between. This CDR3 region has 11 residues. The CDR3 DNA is TGCAGTGCTAGCCCGGGGAACGAGCAGTACTTC. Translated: CSASPGNEQYF.

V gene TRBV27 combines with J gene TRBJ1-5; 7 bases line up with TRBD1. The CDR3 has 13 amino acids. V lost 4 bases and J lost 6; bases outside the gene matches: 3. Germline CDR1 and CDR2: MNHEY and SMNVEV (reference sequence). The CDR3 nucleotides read TGTGCCAGCAGTTGGAGGGGGCTTCAGCCCCAGCATTTT. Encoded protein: CASSWRGLQPQHF.

The CDR3 sequence is CASSLGASAYNEQFF. For the CDR3, the DNA is TGTGCCAGCAGCTTGGGAGCATCAGCCTACAATGAGCAGTTCTTC. The chain combines TRBV7-9 with TRBJ2-1, with D tentatively TRBD2 (5 bases). This CDR3 spans 15 amino acids. The germline V and J ends were trimmed by 3 bases and 2 bases, with 11 bases remaining between them. Germline lookup yields CDR1 SEHNR and CDR2 FQNEAQ (reference sequence).

CDR3 DNA: TGTGCCAGCAGTGACCTCTACCGACAGGGGTCAGATACGCAGTATTTT. This gives the protein CASSDLYRQGSDTQYF. This rearrangement joins TRBV25-1 to TRBJ2-3; 8 nucleotides align to TRBD1. The CDR3 loop spans 16 amino acids. V dropped 3 bases and J dropped 4; count of bases not matched to a gene: 9. Germline V gene sequence: CDR1 MGHDK, CDR2 SYGVNS.

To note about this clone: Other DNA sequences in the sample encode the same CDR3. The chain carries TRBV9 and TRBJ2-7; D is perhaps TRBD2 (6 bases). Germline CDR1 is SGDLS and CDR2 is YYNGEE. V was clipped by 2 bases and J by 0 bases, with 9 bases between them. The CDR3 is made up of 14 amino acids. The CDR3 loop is CASSVGGDSYEQYF. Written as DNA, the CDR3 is TGTGCCAGCAGCGTCGGAGGGGACTCCTACGAGCAGTACTTC.

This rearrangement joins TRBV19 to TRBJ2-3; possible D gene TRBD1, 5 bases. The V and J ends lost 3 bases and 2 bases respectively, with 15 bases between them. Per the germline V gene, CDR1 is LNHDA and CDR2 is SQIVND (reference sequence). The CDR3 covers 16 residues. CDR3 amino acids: CASSIPQGGITDTQYF. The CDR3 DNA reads TGTGCCAGTAGTATTCCCCAGGGCGGCATCACAGATACGCAGTATTTT.

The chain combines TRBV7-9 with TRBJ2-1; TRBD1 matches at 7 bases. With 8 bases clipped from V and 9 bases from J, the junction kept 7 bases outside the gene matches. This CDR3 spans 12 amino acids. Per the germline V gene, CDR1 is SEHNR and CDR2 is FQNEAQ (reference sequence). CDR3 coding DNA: TGTGCCAGCGGCGTCGACAGGGTTGAGCAGTTCTTC. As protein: CASGVDRVEQFF.

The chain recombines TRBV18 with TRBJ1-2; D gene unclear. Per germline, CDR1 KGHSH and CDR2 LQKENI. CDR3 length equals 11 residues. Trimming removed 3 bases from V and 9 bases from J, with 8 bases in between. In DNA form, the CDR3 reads TGTGCCAGCTCACCCGGGAGTAGCTACACCTTC. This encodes CASSPGSSYTF.

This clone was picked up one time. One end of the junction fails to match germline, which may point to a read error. The CDR3 bases are TGTGCCAGCAACCGATCCATTCCCGGGTCCCTTGAAAATGGCTACCCCTTC. Residues: CASNRSIPGSLENGYPF. The chain couples TRBV27 to TRBJ1-2; no definite D call. CDR3 size: 17 residues. CDR1 is MNHEY and CDR2 is SMNVEV in the germline V gene (reference sequence).